This T cell receptor (beta chain) is drawn from a study of T cells in Graves' hyperthyroidism and ophthalmopathy. Details on this clonotype: As yet, its antigen is unknown.

Amplification yielded TCR beta CDR3 regions, with RNA transcripts as the source. First-round RT-PCR with HTBI primers amplified the TCR CDR3 region. TCRdb itself ran the multiplex PCR reads through MiXCR, one entry per CDR3 protein. The sample consists of about 640,000 distinct CDR3 sequences, 20% of them appearing once. General study findings and limits: Model-based prediction identified ophthalmopathy a median around seven months prior to its onset. Blood shared most expanded thyroid clonotypes above 0.001. Ophthalmopathy was separated from stable hyperthyroidism by a 13 V-J model.

CDR3 length: 16 amino acids. The germline V gene encodes CDR1 SGHRS and CDR2 YFSETQ. V lost 5 bases to trimming and J lost 3 bases, with 18 bases between them. The sample was blood. The V gene is TRBV5-1, the J gene TRBJ2-1; a weak D match, TRBD1 (5 bases). This clonotype was sampled from a man aged 25 to 40 with Graves' ophthalmopathy. The CDR3 region is CASRSSSQQVYNEQFF. CDR3 DNA: TGCGCCAGCAGGTCCTCTTCCCAACAGGTCTACAATGAGCAGTTCTTC.